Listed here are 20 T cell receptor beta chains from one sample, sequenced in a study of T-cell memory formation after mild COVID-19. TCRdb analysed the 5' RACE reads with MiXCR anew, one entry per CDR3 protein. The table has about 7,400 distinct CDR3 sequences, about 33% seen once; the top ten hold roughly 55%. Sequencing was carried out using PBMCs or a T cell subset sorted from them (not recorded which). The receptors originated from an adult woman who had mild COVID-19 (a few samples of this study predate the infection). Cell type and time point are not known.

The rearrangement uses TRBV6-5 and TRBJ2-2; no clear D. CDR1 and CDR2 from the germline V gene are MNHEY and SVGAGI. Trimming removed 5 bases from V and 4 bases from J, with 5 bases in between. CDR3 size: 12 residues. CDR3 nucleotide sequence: TGTGCCAGCAGTCGAGGCACCGGGGAGCTGTTTTTT. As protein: CASSRGTGELFF.

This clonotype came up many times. The CDR3 is CASSPNRGRNTEAFF. In DNA, the CDR3 is TGTGCCAGTAGTCCCAACAGAGGGAGGAACACTGAAGCTTTCTTT. The chain combines TRBV19 with TRBJ1-1, with unresolved D. The germline gives CDR1 LNHDA, CDR2 SQIVND (reference sequence). CDR3 length: 15 residues. V lost 5 bases, J lost 1 base, and 14 bases lay in between.

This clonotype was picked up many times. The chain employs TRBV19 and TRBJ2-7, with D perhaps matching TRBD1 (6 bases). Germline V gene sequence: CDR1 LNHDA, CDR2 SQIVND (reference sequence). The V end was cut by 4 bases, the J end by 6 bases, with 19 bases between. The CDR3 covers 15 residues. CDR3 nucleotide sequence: TGTGCCAGTAGTAGAAAACAGGGATGGAGTTCCGAGCAGTACTTC. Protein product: CASSRKQGWSSEQYF.

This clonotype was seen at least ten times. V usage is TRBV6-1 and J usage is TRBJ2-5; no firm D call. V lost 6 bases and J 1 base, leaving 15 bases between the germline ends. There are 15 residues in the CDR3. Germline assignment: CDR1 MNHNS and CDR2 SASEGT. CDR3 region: CASRVGPLIQETQYF. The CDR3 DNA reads TGTGCCAGCAGAGTAGGGCCGCTTATCCAAGAGACCCAGTACTTC.

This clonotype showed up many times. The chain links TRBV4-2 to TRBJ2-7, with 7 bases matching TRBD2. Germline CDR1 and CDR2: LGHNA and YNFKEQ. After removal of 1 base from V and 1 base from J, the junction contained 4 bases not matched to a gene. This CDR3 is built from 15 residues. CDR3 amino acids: CASSQAQRGSYEQYF. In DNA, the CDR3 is TGTGCCAGCAGCCAAGCCCAGCGGGGTTCCTACGAGCAGTACTTC.

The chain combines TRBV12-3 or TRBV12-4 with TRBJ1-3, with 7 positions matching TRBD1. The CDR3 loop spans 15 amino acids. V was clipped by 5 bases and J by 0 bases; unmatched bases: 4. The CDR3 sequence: CASSTGAFSGNTIYF. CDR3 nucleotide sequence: TGTGCCAGCAGTACAGGGGCTTTCTCTGGAAACACCATATATTTT.

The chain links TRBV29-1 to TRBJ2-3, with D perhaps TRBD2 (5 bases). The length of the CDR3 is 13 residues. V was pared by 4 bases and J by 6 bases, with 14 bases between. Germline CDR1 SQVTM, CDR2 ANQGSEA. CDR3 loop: CSVAPAARDTQYF. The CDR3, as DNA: TGCAGCGTTGCCCCAGCGGCTCGGGATACGCAGTATTTT.

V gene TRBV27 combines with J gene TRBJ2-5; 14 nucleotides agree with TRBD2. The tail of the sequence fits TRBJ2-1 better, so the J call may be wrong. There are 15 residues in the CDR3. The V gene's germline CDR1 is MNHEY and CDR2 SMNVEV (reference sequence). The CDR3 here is CASVAGTSGSNEQFF. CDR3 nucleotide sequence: TGTGCCAGCGTCGCCGGGACTAGCGGGAGTAATGAGCAGTTCTTC.

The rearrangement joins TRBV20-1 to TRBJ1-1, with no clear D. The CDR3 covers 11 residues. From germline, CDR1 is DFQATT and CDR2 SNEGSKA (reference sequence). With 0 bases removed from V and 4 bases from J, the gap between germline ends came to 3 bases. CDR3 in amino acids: CSARDFTEAFF. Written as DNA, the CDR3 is TGCAGTGCTAGAGATTTCACTGAAGCTTTCTTT.

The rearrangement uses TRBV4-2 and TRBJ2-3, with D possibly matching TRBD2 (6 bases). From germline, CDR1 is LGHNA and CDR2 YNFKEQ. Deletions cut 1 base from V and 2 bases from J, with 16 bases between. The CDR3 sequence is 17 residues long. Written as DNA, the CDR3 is TGTGCCAGCAGCCAAGTCAGGAGTCGGGAGAACACAGATACGCAGTATTTT. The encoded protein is CASSQVRSRENTDTQYF.

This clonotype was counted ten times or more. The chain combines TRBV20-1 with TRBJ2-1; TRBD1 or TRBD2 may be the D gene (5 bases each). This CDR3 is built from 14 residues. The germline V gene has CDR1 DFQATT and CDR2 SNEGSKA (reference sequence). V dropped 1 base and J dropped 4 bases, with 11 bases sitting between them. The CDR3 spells CSARAGTEYNEQFF. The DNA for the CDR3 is TGCAGTGCTAGAGCAGGGACCGAGTACAATGAGCAGTTCTTC.

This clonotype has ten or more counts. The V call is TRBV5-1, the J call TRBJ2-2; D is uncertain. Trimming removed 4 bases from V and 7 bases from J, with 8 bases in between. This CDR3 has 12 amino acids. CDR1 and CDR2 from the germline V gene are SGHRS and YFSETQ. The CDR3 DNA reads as TGCGCCAGCAGCGCACATAGCGGGGAGCTGTTTTTT. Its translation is CASSAHSGELFF.

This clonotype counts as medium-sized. The CDR3 loop is CAWHIRTVEAFF. Written as DNA, the CDR3 is TGTGCCTGGCATATTCGGACGGTTGAAGCTTTCTTT. The chain recombines TRBV30 with TRBJ1-1; D call uncertain. The CDR3 is 12 residues long. Germline CDR1 is GTSNPN and CDR2 is SVGIG (reference sequence). The V gene lost 5 bases and the J gene lost 7 bases, with 14 bases spanning the gap. The full variable domain, its missing parts supplied by reference TRBV30 and TRBJ1-1, is SQTIHQWPATLVQPVGSPLSLECTVEGTSNPNLYWYRQAAGRGLQLLFYSVGIGQISSEVPQNLSASRPQDRQFILSSKKLLLSDSGFYLCAWHIRTVEAFFGQGTRLTVV.

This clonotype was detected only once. The CDR3 DNA sequence: TGTGCCAGCACCCCGGCCATTAAAGAGACCCAGTACTTC. It yields the protein CASTPAIKETQYF. The chain links TRBV7-2 to TRBJ2-5, with D unresolved. There are 13 residues in the CDR3. Germline loops: CDR1 SGHTA, CDR2 FQGNSA. Trimming removed 7 bases from V and 3 bases from J, with 12 bases in between.

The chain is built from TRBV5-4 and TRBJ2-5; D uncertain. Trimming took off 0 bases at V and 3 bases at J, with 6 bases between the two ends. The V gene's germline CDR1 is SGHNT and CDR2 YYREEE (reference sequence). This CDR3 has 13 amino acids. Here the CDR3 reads CASSLEGEETQYF. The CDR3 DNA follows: TGTGCCAGCAGCTTGGAAGGTGAAGAGACCCAGTACTTC.

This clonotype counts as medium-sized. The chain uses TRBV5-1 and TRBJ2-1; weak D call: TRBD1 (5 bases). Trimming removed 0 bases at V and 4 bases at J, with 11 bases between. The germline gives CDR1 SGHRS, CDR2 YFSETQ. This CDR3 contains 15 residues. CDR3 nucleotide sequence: TGCGCCAGCAGCTTGGCGTTTTCAGGGTACAATGAGCAGTTCTTC. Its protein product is CASSLAFSGYNEQFF.

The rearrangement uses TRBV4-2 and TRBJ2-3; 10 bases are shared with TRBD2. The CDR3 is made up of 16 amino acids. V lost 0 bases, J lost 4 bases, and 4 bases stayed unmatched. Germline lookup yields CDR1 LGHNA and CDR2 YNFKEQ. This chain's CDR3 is CASSQDASGRADTQYF. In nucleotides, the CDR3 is TGTGCCAGCAGCCAAGATGCCAGCGGGAGGGCAGATACGCAGTATTTT.

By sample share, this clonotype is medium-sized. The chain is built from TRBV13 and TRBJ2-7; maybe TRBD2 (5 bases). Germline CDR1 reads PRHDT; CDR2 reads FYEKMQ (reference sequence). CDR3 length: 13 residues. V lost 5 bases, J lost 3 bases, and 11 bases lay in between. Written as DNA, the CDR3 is TGTGCCAGCAGCACGGGTCGGGGCTACGAGCAGTACTTC. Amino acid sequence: CASSTGRGYEQYF.

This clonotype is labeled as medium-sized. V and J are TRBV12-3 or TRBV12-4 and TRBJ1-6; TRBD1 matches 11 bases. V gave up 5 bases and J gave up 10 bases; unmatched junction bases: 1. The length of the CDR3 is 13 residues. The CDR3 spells CASSGTGGSPLHF. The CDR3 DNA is TGTGCCAGCAGTGGGACAGGGGGATCACCCCTCCACTTT.

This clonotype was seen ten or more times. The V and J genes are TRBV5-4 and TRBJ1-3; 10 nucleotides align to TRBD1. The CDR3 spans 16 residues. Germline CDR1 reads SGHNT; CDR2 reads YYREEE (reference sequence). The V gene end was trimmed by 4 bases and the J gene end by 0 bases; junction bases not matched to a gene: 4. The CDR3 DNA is TGTGCCAGCAGCGTCCGGACAGGGGGCTCTGGAAACACCATATATTTT. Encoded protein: CASSVRTGGSGNTIYF.